This T cell receptor beta chain originates from a study of T cells in localized non-small cell lung cancer. A word on this clone: Its specificity is unknown.

The CDR3 totals 11 residues. CDR1 and CDR2 (germline): GTSNPN, SVGIG (reference sequence). V lost 5 bases, J lost 2 bases, and 5 bases lay in between. Study results and caveats: A raised T cell density in blood coincided with lengthier overall survival.

Profiling relied on immunoSEQ multiplex PCR, and the TCRdb table lists in-frame clones only, not all of them. The sample includes about 2,600 clones, approximately 22% of them seen just once. The material sequenced was lung tumor tissue, taken before any cancer treatment. The receptor's source is a man aged 35 to 69 with stage II lung adenocarcinoma. The rearrangement uses TRBV30 and TRBJ2-3, with D tentatively TRBD1 (5 bases). The CDR3 spells CAWGATDTQYF. The CDR3 nucleotides are TGTGCCTGGGGGGCCACAGATACGCAGTATTTT.